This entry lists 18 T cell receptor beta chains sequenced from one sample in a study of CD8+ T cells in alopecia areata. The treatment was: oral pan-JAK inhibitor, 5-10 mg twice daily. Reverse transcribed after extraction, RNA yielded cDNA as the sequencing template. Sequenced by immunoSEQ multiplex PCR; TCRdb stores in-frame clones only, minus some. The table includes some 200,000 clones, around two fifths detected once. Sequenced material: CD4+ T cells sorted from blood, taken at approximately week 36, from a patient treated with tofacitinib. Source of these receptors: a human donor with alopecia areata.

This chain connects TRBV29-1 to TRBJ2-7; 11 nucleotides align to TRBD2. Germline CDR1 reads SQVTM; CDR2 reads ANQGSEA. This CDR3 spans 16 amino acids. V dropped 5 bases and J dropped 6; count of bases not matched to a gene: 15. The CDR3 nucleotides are TGCAGCGTTAGTTTAGCGGGAGGGCCAACTAGCCGCGAGCAGTACTTC. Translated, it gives CSVSLAGGPTSREQYF.

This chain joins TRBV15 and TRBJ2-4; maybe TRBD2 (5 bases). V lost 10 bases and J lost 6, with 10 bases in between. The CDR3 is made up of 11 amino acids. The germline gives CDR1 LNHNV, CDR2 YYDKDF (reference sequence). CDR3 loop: CASGPGNIQYF. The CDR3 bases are TGTGCCAGCGGGCCGGGAAACATTCAGTACTTC.

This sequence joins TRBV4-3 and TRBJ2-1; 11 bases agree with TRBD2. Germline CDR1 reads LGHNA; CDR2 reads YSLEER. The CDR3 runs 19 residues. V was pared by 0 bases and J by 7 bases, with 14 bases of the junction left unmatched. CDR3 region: CASSQDGRFGSGRGNEQFF. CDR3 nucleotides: TGCGCCAGCAGCCAAGATGGGCGATTCGGTAGCGGGAGGGGGAATGAGCAGTTCTTC.

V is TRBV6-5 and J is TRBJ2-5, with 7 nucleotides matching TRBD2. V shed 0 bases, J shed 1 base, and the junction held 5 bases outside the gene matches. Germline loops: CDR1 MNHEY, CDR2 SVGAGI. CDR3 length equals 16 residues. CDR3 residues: CASSYSPSGLQETQYF. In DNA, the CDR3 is TGTGCCAGCAGTTACTCCCCTAGCGGACTCCAAGAGACCCAGTACTTC.

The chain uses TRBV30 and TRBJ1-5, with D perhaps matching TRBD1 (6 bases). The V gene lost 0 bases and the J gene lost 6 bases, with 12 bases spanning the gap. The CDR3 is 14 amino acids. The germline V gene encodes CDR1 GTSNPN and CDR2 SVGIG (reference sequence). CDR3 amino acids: CAWSVLTGSQPQHF. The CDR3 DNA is TGTGCCTGGAGTGTACTTACAGGGAGTCAGCCCCAGCATTTT.

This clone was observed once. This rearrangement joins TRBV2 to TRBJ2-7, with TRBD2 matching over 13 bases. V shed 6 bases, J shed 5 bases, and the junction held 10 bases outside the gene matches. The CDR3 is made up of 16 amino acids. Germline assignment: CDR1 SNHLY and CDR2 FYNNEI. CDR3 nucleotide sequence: TGTGCCAGCAGGCTAACTACTAGCGGGAGGGGCCACGAGCAGTACTTC. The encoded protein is CASRLTTSGRGHEQYF.

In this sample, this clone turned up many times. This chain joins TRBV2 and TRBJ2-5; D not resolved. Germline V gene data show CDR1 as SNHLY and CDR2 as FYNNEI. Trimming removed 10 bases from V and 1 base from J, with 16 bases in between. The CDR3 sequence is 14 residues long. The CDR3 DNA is TGTGCCACCACCCAGTCCGGCGGCCAAGAGACCCAGTACTTC. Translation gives CATTQSGGQETQYF.

CDR3 DNA: TGCAGTTCGGGACAGCAAGAGACCCAGTACTTC. This sequence encodes CSSGQQETQYF. The V gene is TRBV20-1, the J gene TRBJ2-5, with 7 bases aligning to TRBD1. CDR1 and CDR2 (germline): DFQATT, SNEGSKA (reference sequence). The CDR3 extends over 11 amino acids. Losses at the gene ends were 8 bases for V and 2 bases for J; bases not matched to a gene: 2.

This chain's CDR3 is CASRGGTSYEQYF. The DNA for the CDR3 is TGTGCCAGCAGGGGCGGGACATCCTACGAGCAGTACTTC. This chain joins TRBV7-2 and TRBJ2-7; tentatively, D is TRBD1 or TRBD2 (6 bases each). V gave up 6 bases and J gave up 1 base, with 10 bases separating them. The CDR3 spans 13 residues. Germline V gene data show CDR1 as SGHTA and CDR2 as FQGNSA.

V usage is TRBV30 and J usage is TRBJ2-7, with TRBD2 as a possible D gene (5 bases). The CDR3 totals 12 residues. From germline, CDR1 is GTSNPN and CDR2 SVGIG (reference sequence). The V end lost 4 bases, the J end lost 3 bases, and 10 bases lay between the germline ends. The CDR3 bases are TGTGCCTGGAAAGCGGAGAACTACGAGCAGTACTTC. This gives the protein CAWKAENYEQYF. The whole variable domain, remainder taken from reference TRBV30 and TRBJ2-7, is SQTIHQWPATLVQPVGSPLSLECTVEGTSNPNLYWYRQAAGRGLQLLFYSVGIGQISSEVPQNLSASRPQDRQFILSSKKLLLSDSGFYLCAWKAENYEQYFGPGTRLTVT.

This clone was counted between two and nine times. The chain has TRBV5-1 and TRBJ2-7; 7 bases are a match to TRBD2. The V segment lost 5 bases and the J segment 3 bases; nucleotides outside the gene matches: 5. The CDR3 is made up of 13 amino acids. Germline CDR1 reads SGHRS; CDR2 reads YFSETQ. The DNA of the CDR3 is TGCGCCAGCAGAGCTGGGACTATCTACGAGCAGTACTTC. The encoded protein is CASRAGTIYEQYF.

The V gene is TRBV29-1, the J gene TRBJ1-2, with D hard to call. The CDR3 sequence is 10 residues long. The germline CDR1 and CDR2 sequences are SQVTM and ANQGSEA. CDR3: CPGWGYGYTF. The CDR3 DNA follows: TGCCCGGGGTGGGGCTATGGCTACACCTTC.

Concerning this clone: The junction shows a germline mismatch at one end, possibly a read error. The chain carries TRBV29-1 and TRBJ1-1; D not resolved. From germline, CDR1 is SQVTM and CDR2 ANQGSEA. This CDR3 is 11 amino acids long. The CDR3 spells CGVNRDTEAFF. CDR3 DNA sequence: TGCGGCGTAAACCGGGACACTGAAGCTTTCTTT. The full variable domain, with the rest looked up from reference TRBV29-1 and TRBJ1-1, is SAVISQKPSRDICQRGTSLTIQCQVDSQVTMMFWYRQQPGQSLTLIATANQGSEATYESGFVIDKFPISRPNLTFSTLTVSNMSPEDSSIYLCGVNRDTEAFFGQGTRLTVV.

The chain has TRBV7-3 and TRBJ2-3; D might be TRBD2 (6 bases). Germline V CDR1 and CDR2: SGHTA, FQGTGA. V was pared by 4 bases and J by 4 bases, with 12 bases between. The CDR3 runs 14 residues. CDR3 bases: TGTGCCAGCAGCTCCCGACTAGGAGCAGATACGCAGTATTTT. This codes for CASSSRLGADTQYF.

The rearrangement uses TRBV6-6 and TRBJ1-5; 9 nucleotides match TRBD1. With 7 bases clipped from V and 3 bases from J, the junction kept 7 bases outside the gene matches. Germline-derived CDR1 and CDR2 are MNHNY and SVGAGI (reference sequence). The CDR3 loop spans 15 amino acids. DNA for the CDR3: TGTGCCAGCAACTCGGGACAGGGTGTCAATCAGCCCCAGCATTTT. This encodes CASNSGQGVNQPQHF.

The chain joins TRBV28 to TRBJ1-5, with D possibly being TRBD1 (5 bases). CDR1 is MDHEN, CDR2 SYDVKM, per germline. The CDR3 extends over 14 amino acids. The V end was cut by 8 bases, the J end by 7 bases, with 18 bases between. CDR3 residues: CASSPVGGWQPQHF. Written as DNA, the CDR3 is TGTGCCAGCTCCCCTGTGGGGGGTTGGCAGCCCCAGCATTTT.

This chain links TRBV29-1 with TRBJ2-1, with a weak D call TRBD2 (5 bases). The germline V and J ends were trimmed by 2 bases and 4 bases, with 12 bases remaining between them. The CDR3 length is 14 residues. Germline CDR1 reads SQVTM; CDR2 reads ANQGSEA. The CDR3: CSVERKLAYNEQFF. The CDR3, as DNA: TGCAGCGTTGAAAGAAAGCTAGCTTACAATGAGCAGTTCTTC.

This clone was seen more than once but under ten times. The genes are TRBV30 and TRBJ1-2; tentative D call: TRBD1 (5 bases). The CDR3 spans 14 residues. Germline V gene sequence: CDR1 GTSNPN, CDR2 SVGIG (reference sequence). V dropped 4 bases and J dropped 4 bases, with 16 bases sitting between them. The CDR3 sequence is CAWKGSQGIYGYTF. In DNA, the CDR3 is TGTGCCTGGAAGGGGTCCCAGGGCATCTATGGCTACACCTTC.